This T cell receptor (beta chain) appears in the sequencing data of a study of T cells after yellow fever vaccination. Study in general: SMART-Seq v4 Ultra Low Input prepared the low-cell-number fractions.

The table lists this clonotype with a few counts. Its cognate antigen is unknown. Overall study findings and caveats: Abundant bulk-derived clonotypes could contaminate FACS-sorted repertoires. Reappearance after the booster was observed for most primary-vaccination clones (96% CD4, over 70% CD8).

The V and J ends lost 6 bases and 8 bases, in that order; junction bases with no gene match: 9. Germline V gene sequence: CDR1 MNHEY, CDR2 SVGEGT. This CDR3 contains 13 residues. TCRdb re-called the 5' RACE reads with MiXCR, one entry per CDR3 protein. Of some 560,000 distinct CDR3 sequences listed, roughly a sixth were seen once; the top ten hold 17%. This sequence joins TRBV6-2 or TRBV6-3 and TRBJ1-2, with 7 bases matching TRBD1. The source of this sequence is a man between 18 and 35 years old who received the YFV17D yellow fever vaccine. The sample consisted of PBMCs, taken less than 6 days after the first yellow fever vaccination. CDR3 amino acids: CASRLRQGVGYTF. CDR3 sequence (DNA): TGTGCCAGCAGACTCAGACAGGGCGTGGGCTACACCTTC.